This TCR beta chain was sequenced in a study of shared clonotypes between healthy human individuals (dated by TCRdb to between 2020 and 2021). Notes on the research overall: The cohort included a few men and two women between 18 and 49 years of age. For each donor, three plates each were used for CD4 naive and CD4 memory, two plates were used for CD8 naive, and one plate was used for CD8 memory. The study deeply sequenced blood TCR repertoires of 5 or 6 healthy adults to estimate repertoire size and the extent of clonotype sharing between individuals. To increase sequencing depth and limit assay-specific biases, different laboratories used diverse techniques to prepare libraries and sequence TCR repertoires. Between about 0.8 and 9.5 billion PBMCs per donor were obtained by leukapheresis.

Healthy HIV-negative adults with no recently reported acute infections or vaccinations were included as donors. Every donor was a Caucasian adult living in Nashville, Tennessee, USA. Magnetic negative selection was used to enrich CD4+ T cells, after which naive cells were positively selected on CD45RA and the negative fraction became the memory subset. After blood collection by leukapheresis, PBMCs were isolated using Ficoll-Histopaque density gradient centrifugation and then cryopreserved in the vapor phase of liquid nitrogen. Analytical flow cytometry was used to check the purity and quantity of each magnetically sorted T cell population. Genomic DNA was isolated from each sorted fraction and quantified by UV absorbance on a Nanodrop 2000c. Via the germline V gene (reference sequence), CDR1 is MNHNY and CDR2 SVGAGI. The CDR3 holds 14 amino acids from the cysteine to the phenylalanine. The read is trimmed to its CDR3 DNA, 42 bases read in frame from base 1. At the junction V is shortened by 5 bases and J by 2 bases; bases outside the gene matches: 4.

Using the deep immunoSEQ assay, TCR CDR3 regions were amplified from genomic DNA by multiplex PCR. Genomic DNA extracted from each cell subset was distributed evenly over all wells of several immunoSEQ 96-well plates, and each plate served as one replicate. For sorted subsets, roughly 200 ng of genomic DNA, equivalent to some 30,000 T cell genomes, went into each replicate PCR. Purified libraries were measured with a Qubit 3.0 fluorometer, size-checked on a Bioanalyzer 2100, and measured again with the KAPA Library Quantification kit. Every immunoSEQ 96-well plate was sequenced on a dedicated single-read 150-cycle Illumina NextSeq 550 flow cell. The paper's processing steps were these. Because only junctional sequences without quality scores were contained in the immunoSEQ output, filtering matching that applied to full-length reads could not be performed. To assign V/J genes and CDR3, sequences were annotated against IMGT germline references using PyIR, a Python wrapper for IgBLAST v1.9. Reads with weak V/J assignments (E-value above 1e-6), missing CDR3, stop codons, out-of-frame junctions, or ambiguous translated residues were removed. V3J clonotypes were defined by identical inferred V gene, J gene, and CDR3 amino acid sequence. To compute the percentage overlap between repertoires, the number of shared unique clonotypes was divided by the size of the smaller repertoire. Three approaches were used to assess repertoire richness: RTK rarefaction, the Chao1 estimator, and Recon v2.1 estimates of unobserved clonotypes. Generation probabilities for all TCRbeta clonotypes obtained by the gDNA method from a handful of donors were computed using OLGA. The immuneACCESS repertoire file appears here via TCRdb, limited to in-frame rearrangements. These files lack a portion of the clones; in checked studies, under half of the deficit traces to unresolved V genes, and the cause of the others is not known. For V, J and clone size, that table is used; D and trimming come from the DNA. The sample table holds around 940,000 clones, of which around three quarters were seen once. The leading ten clones occupy about 1.5% of the sample.

General findings and caveats noted by the study authors: When several donors were compared, the shared fraction of clonotypes was 5% to 6.5% for naive CD4, 3.5% to 4% for naive CD8, about 2.4% for memory CD4, and 0.3% to 0.5% for memory CD8. Rarefaction of sorted-subset datasets indicated incomplete sequencing despite the large sequencing depth. Pairwise subsampling indicated that sequencing depth was expected to affect the degree of clonotype sharing among donors. Higher generation probabilities were observed for clonotypes shared by all four sorted-subset donors than for non-shared clonotypes. Naive subsets generally had larger estimated clonotype richness than memory subsets did. Because the study included only a small number of donors, the genetic and exposure-history diversity represented was limited. Sampling was restricted to blood, and TCR repertoires in tissues likely differ from the TCR repertoires found in blood.

Of note for this clone: Its specific antigen is unknown. The sample holds no much larger clone one base away, and base qualities are not on file.

This clonotype was sampled from a man aged 18-30 years in good health. Sequencing was carried out using memory CD4+ T cells sorted from blood. This sample's cell subset or site label indicates: CD45RA-negative fraction. The chain links TRBV6-6 with TRBJ1-1, with 8 middle bases fitting TRBD1. The DNA sequence follows: TGTGCCAGCAGTCTCGACAGGGGAAACACTGAAGCTTTCTTT. Translated, it gives CASSLDRGNTEAFF.